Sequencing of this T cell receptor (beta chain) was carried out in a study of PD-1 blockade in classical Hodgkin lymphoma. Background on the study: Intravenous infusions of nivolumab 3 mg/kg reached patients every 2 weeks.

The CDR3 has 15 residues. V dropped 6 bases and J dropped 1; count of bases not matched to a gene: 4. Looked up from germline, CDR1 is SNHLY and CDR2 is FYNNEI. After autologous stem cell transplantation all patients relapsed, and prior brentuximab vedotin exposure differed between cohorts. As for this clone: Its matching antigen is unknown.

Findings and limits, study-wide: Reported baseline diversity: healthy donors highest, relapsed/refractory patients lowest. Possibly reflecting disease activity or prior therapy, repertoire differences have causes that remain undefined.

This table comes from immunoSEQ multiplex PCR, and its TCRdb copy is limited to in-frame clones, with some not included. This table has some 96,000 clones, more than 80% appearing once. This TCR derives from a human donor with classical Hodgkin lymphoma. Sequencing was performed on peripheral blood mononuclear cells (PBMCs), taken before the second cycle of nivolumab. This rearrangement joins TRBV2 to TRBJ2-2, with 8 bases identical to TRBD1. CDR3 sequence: CASRTGAKNTGELFF. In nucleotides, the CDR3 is TGTGCCAGCAGGACAGGGGCCAAGAACACCGGGGAGCTGTTTTTT.